Reported below is one TCR beta chain. Antigen unknown. This sample was included in a study of cytomegalovirus exposure and HLA in healthy donors. General study results and limits: CMV antigen specificity was confirmed in vitro for a few CMV-associated chains. TCR clusters originating in the first cohort tended to co-occur in the 110 or so validation repertoires, according to a later analysis. The study listed some 160 cytomegalovirus-associated TCR beta chains.

Using immunoSEQ multiplex PCR, the repertoire was profiled, and TCRdb retains in-frame clones only, with some absent. The table has more than 300,000 clones, 86% seen once. The CDR3 consists of 16 residues. After removal of 6 bases from V and 4 bases from J, the junction contained 8 bases not matched to a gene. Germline values: CDR1 SEHNR, CDR2 FQNEAQ (reference sequence). The V gene is TRBV7-9, the J gene TRBJ2-3; 12 nucleotides agree with TRBD1. The origin of this receptor is a woman between 18 and 30 years old in good health and CMV-seronegative. Material: PBMCs. CDR3 sequence: CASSPRGDRGPDTQYF. The CDR3 nucleotides are TGTGCCAGCAGTCCCCGGGGGGACAGGGGGCCAGATACGCAGTATTTT.